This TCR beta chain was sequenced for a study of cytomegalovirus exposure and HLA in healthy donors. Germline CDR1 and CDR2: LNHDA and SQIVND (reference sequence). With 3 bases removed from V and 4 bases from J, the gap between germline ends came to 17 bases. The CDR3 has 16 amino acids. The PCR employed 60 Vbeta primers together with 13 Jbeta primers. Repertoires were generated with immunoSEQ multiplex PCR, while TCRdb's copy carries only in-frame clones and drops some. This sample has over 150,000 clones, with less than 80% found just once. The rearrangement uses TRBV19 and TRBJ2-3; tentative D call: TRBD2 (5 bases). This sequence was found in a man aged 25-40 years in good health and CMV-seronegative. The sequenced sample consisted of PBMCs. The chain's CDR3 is CASSIKGMKGADTQYF. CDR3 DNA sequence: TGTGCCAGTAGTATCAAGGGTATGAAGGGAGCAGATACGCAGTATTTT.